The 24 T cell receptor beta chains reported below all come from one sample, sequenced in a study of blood T cell repertoires in COVID-19 (dated by TCRdb to about 2020). Libraries came from the immunoSEQ multiplex PCR assay. In its TCRdb copy, this immuneACCESS table keeps in-frame sequences only and misses some clones. Where compared with another copy, unresolved V genes explain less than half of these, and the others have no known cause. Across this sample there are 64,000 or so clones, with approximately 91% seen only once. The ten largest clonotypes hold roughly 1.7% of the sample. Material: peripheral blood. The source of these receptors is a human donor in a cohort sampled during active COVID-19.

The V gene is TRBV9, the J gene TRBJ2-3; perhaps TRBD1 as D (6 bases). V lost 3 bases, J lost 1 base, and 15 bases lay in between. The CDR3 runs 16 residues. Germline V gene sequence: CDR1 SGDLS, CDR2 YYNGEE. CDR3 nucleotides: TGTGCCAGCAGCGCCGAAGACTCAGGGGGCACAGATACGCAGTATTTT. Its protein product is CASSAEDSGGTDTQYF.

The genes are TRBV10-1 and TRBJ1-1; TRBD1 matches 11 bases. Per the germline V gene, CDR1 is WNHNN and CDR2 is SYGVQD (reference sequence). This CDR3 is 14 amino acids long. Trimming removed 5 bases from V and 4 bases from J; junction bases left unmatched: 3. CDR3 nucleotide sequence: TGCGCCAGCAGTACCGGGACAGGGGGCACTGAAGCTTTCTTT. Translation: CASSTGTGGTEAFF.

This clone was recorded only once. The chain has TRBV2 and TRBJ2-1; a possible D gene is TRBD1 (6 bases). Looked up from germline, CDR1 is SNHLY and CDR2 is FYNNEI. The germline V and J ends were trimmed by 7 bases and 3 bases, with 13 bases remaining between them. The CDR3 extends over 14 amino acids. This CDR3 is CASKEGDIYNEQFF. In nucleotides, the CDR3 is TGTGCCAGCAAGGAAGGGGACATCTACAATGAGCAGTTCTTC. The complete variable domain, with remaining parts taken from reference TRBV2 and TRBJ2-1, reads EPEVTQTPSHQVTQMGQEVILRCVPISNHLYFYWYRQILGQKVEFLVSFYNNEISEKSEIFDDQFSVERPDGSNFTLKIRSTKLEDSAMYFCASKEGDIYNEQFFGPGTRLTVL.

The V and J genes are TRBV6-4 and TRBJ2-5, with D perhaps matching TRBD1 (6 bases). This CDR3 is built from 17 residues. V was shortened by 0 bases and J by 2 bases, with 16 bases between the two germline ends. Germline V lookup: CDR1 MRHNA, CDR2 SNTAGT. The CDR3 sequence is CASSDSKAGEGQETQYF. The CDR3 DNA sequence: TGTGCCAGCAGTGACTCGAAGGCAGGGGAAGGGCAAGAGACCCAGTACTTC.

The sample holds one count of this clone. CDR3 residues: CASSRPAVAGADTQYF. The CDR3 coding sequence is TGTGCCAGTAGTCGGCCGGCAGTAGCGGGAGCAGATACGCAGTATTTT. V and J are TRBV19 and TRBJ2-3, with TRBD2 matching 9 bases. The CDR3 has 16 residues. V gave up 5 bases and J gave up 4 bases; unmatched junction bases: 10. Per the germline V gene, CDR1 is LNHDA and CDR2 is SQIVND (reference sequence). The variable domain in full, with the rest retrieved from reference TRBV19 and TRBJ2-3, is DGGITQSPKYLFRKEGQNVTLSCEQNLNHDAMYWYRQDPGQGLRLIYYSQIVNDFQKGDIAEGYSVSREKKESFPLTVTSAQKNPTAFYLCASSRPAVAGADTQYFGPGTRLTVL.

This chain joins TRBV5-1 and TRBJ2-7; 9 nucleotides match TRBD1. CDR3 length equals 13 residues. J was trimmed by 4 bases and V by 4 bases; bases with no gene match: 3. CDR1 is SGHRS and CDR2 is YFSETQ in the germline V gene. The CDR3 DNA reads TGCGCCAGCAGCGCCGGGACAGGGTACGAGCAGTACTTC. Translated: CASSAGTGYEQYF.

Of note for this clone: The final CDR3 position lacks the conserved phenylalanine or tryptophan, pointing to a likely read error. The DNA is left out, because the CDR3 cannot be placed on it with certainty; the CDR3 is given as TCRdb lists it. This rearrangement joins TRBV2 to TRBJ2-7; no check of the table's D call, TRBD1, against the DNA was made. Per germline, CDR1 SNHLY and CDR2 FYNNEI. The CDR3 has 13 residues if both end residues are counted. The CDR3 region is CASTGTDERPQRG.

This clone was found once. The chain is built from TRBV5-4 and TRBJ2-6; possibly TRBD2 for D (5 bases). There are 14 residues in the CDR3. CDR1 SGHNT and CDR2 YYREEE come from the germline V gene (reference sequence). Trimming removed 5 bases at V and 1 base at J, with 7 bases between. This CDR3 is CASRRESGANVLTF. The CDR3 nucleotides are TGTGCCAGCAGACGGGAATCTGGGGCCAACGTCCTGACTTTC.

This rearrangement joins TRBV28 to TRBJ1-1, with D perhaps TRBD1 (5 bases). The CDR3 is made up of 14 amino acids. Deletions cut 7 bases from V and 2 bases from J, with 14 bases between. From germline, CDR1 is MDHEN and CDR2 SYDVKM. CDR3 sequence (DNA): TGTGCCAGCACAAAAGGGGTTGGAAACACTGAAGCTTTCTTT. Encoded protein: CASTKGVGNTEAFF. Based on the CDR3 plus reference TRBV28 and TRBJ1-1, the full variable domain is DVKVTQSSRYLVKRTGEKVFLECVQDMDHENMFWYRQDPGLGLRLIYFSYDVKMKEKGDIPEGYSVSREKKERFSLILESASTNQTSMYLCASTKGVGNTEAFFGQGTRLTVV.

V usage is TRBV9 and J usage is TRBJ1-1; D is uncertain. Germline V gene lookup returns CDR1 SGDLS and CDR2 YYNGEE. Deletions cut 3 bases from V and 3 bases from J, with 21 bases between. The CDR3 contains 17 residues. The CDR3: CASSAGGKVKWDTEAFF. The CDR3 nucleotides are TGTGCCAGCAGCGCCGGCGGAAAAGTAAAGTGGGACACTGAAGCTTTCTTT.

The chain couples TRBV27 to TRBJ1-5, with 7 bases aligning to TRBD1. CDR3 size: 14 residues. The J segment lost 5 bases and the V segment lost 5 bases, leaving 6 bases of the junction unmatched. Germline CDR1 MNHEY, CDR2 SMNVEV (reference sequence). CDR3 protein: CASSPDRAHQPQHF. CDR3 coding DNA: TGTGCCAGCAGTCCCGACAGGGCCCATCAGCCCCAGCATTTT.

This clone was seen once. The chain is built from TRBV7-2 and TRBJ2-1, with D perhaps TRBD1 (5 bases). Germline V lookup: CDR1 SGHTA, CDR2 FQGNSA. V lost 2 bases and J 7 bases, leaving 12 bases between the germline ends. The CDR3 contains 14 residues. The CDR3 DNA is TGTGCCAGCAGCTTAATTGGCAGGGTGAATGAGCAGTTCTTC. Translated: CASSLIGRVNEQFF.

This chain uses TRBV5-8 with TRBJ2-2; 10 nucleotides match TRBD1. In germline, CDR1 is SGHTS, CDR2 YDEGEE. The CDR3 has 16 amino acids. Germline trimming cut 4 bases from V and 5 bases from J; bases unmatched to any gene: 8. The CDR3 sequence: CASSKRQGARTGELFF. The CDR3 region has the DNA TGTGCCAGCAGCAAGAGACAGGGGGCGAGGACCGGGGAGCTGTTTTTT.

The chain joins TRBV12-5 to TRBJ2-3, with TRBD1 identical over 8 bases. The V segment lost 3 bases and the J segment 3 bases; nucleotides outside the gene matches: 8. Germline CDR1 is LGHNT and CDR2 is FRNRAP. The CDR3 covers 16 residues. CDR3 loop: CASGLWAGGPTDTQYF. CDR3 coding DNA: TGTGCTAGTGGTTTATGGGCAGGGGGCCCGACAGATACGCAGTATTTT.

The chain recombines TRBV9 with TRBJ2-3; D gene uncertain. This CDR3 is built from 15 residues. Trimming stripped 0 bases from V and 2 bases from J, with 10 bases between. The germline V gene encodes CDR1 SGDLS and CDR2 YYNGEE. The DNA for the CDR3 is TGTGCCAGCAGCGTAGCTCCGCGAACCACAGATACGCAGTATTTT. Its protein product is CASSVAPRTTDTQYF.

The V and J genes are TRBV18 and TRBJ2-7; the D is unclear. Per germline, CDR1 KGHSH and CDR2 LQKENI. The CDR3 runs 12 residues. V gave up 1 base and J gave up 5 bases, with 6 bases separating them. The CDR3 DNA sequence: TGTGCCAGCTCACCACGGCAGAACGAGCAGTACTTC. The encoded protein is CASSPRQNEQYF.

The CDR3 DNA reads TGTGCCAGCTCATCTGGGACAGACTACGAGCAGTACTTC. Amino acids: CASSSGTDYEQYF. The V and J genes are TRBV18 and TRBJ2-7; 7 positions agree with TRBD1. Trimming at V came to 5 bases and at J to 3 bases, leaving 4 bases not matched to a gene. CDR1 and CDR2 from the germline V gene are KGHSH and LQKENI. CDR3 length: 13 residues.

V and J are TRBV4-3 and TRBJ2-5; D possibly corresponds to TRBD1 (5 bases). The V and J ends lost 7 bases and 1 base respectively, with 16 bases between them. CDR1 LGHNA and CDR2 YSLEER come from the germline V gene. This CDR3 region has 15 residues. CDR3: CASTSSLQGQETQYF. The CDR3 DNA reads TGCGCCAGCACCTCAAGTCTCCAGGGCCAAGAGACCCAGTACTTC.

The J gene is TRBJ2-7, the V gene TRBV5-1; D is unresolved. This CDR3 region has 15 residues. V shed 0 bases and J shed 4 bases, with 14 bases lying between them. The germline V gene encodes CDR1 SGHRS and CDR2 YFSETQ. The CDR3 DNA reads as TGCGCCAGCAGCTTGGCCGGAGTCGTCCTGTACGAGCAGTACTTC. Translation: CASSLAGVVLYEQYF.

The rearrangement joins TRBV7-9 to TRBJ2-3; 14 nucleotides align to TRBD2. The length of the CDR3 is 19 residues. V gave up 6 bases and J gave up 0 bases; unmatched junction bases: 11. The V gene's germline CDR1 is SEHNR and CDR2 FQNEAQ (reference sequence). The CDR3 coding sequence is TGTGCCAGCAGGCCTACCGGGACTAGCGGGAGAGCAAGCACAGATACGCAGTATTTT. Residues: CASRPTGTSGRASTDTQYF.

This clone was detected only a few times. The rearrangement links TRBV23-1 to TRBJ1-5, with a possible D match to TRBD1 (5 bases). TRBV23-1 is reported as an ORF; its role is uncertain. V was shortened by 2 bases and J by 3 bases, with 8 bases between the two germline ends. This CDR3 is 14 amino acids long. The CDR3 reads CASSQGHNNQPQHF. In DNA, the CDR3 is TGCGCCAGCAGTCAAGGACACAACAATCAGCCCCAGCATTTT.

The chain joins TRBV24-1 to TRBJ2-7, with 9 bases lining up with TRBD2. Germline CDR1 KGHDR, CDR2 SFDVKD. The CDR3 is 17 amino acids. Trimming took 2 bases from V and 4 from J; bases not matched to a gene: 11. The CDR3 loop is CATSDSREREAPYEQYF. CDR3 nucleotide sequence: TGTGCCACCAGTGATTCCCGGGAGCGGGAGGCCCCATACGAGCAGTACTTC.

V is TRBV19 and J is TRBJ2-2; 7 bases are a match to TRBD2. V shed 7 bases, J shed 2 bases, and the junction held 4 bases outside the gene matches. CDR1 and CDR2 (germline): LNHDA, SQIVND (reference sequence). The CDR3 consists of 14 residues. The CDR3 spells CASTASGNTGELFF. In nucleotides, the CDR3 is TGTGCCAGTACGGCTAGCGGAAACACCGGGGAGCTGTTTTTT. Based on the CDR3 plus reference TRBV19 and TRBJ2-2, the full variable domain is DGGITQSPKYLFRKEGQNVTLSCEQNLNHDAMYWYRQDPGQGLRLIYYSQIVNDFQKGDIAEGYSVSREKKESFPLTVTSAQKNPTAFYLCASTASGNTGELFFGEGSRLTVL.

The chain combines TRBV28 with TRBJ1-4; maybe TRBD1 (6 bases). The V end was cut by 5 bases, the J end by 0 bases, with 10 bases between. Germline lookup yields CDR1 MDHEN and CDR2 SYDVKM. The CDR3 consists of 15 residues. This CDR3 is CASSVSGATNEKLFF. CDR3 nucleotides: TGTGCCAGCAGTGTCTCAGGGGCAACTAATGAAAAACTGTTTTTT.